The rows below give T cell receptor beta chains drawn from one sample of a study of blood T cell repertoires in COVID-19. Sequencing used immunoSEQ multiplex PCR; TCRdb keeps in-frame clones, though not all of them. This sample has approximately 210,000 clones, with 80% found just once. Sample: PBMCs or T cells enriched from blood (not recorded which). These receptors originate from a man aged 25 to 40 with acute COVID-19. CDR3s include the opening cysteine and the closing phenylalanine or tryptophan. The order of the fields is V gene, CDR3 length, clone size, D gene, J gene, CDR3 protein, CDR3 DNA. The D gene is left open where the match is weak. Part of the rows lack a size; the others show once, few, many or a class for expanded clones.

TRBV3-1/TRBV3-2,15,few,TRBD1,TRBJ1-1,CASSHGRTGGLVAFF,TGTGCCAGCAGCCACGGCCGGACAGGGGGTCTAGTAGCTTTCTTT
TRBV6-5,12,.,.,TRBJ1-2,CASSSQGNGYTF,TGTGCCAGCAGTTCCCAGGGGAACGGCTACACCTTC
TRBV6-4,14,.,.,TRBJ2-3,CASARGTEADTQYF,TGTGCCAGCGCCAGGGGGACTGAGGCAGATACGCAGTATTTT
TRBV28,18,.,TRBD2,TRBJ2-7,CASSLNLREGSTRYEQYF,TGTGCCAGCAGTTTAAATCTACGGGAGGGTAGCACTCGGTACGAGCAGTACTTC
TRBV28,12,.,.,TRBJ1-1,CASSQMNTEAFF,TGTGCCAGCAGTCAAATGAACACTGAAGCTTTCTTT
TRBV10-3,11,.,.,TRBJ1-3,CAISEYGTIYF,TGTGCCATCAGTGAGTACGGCACCATATATTTT
TRBV5-6,12,.,.,TRBJ1-2,CASSRERGGYTF,TGTGCCAGCAGCCGGGAGAGGGGCGGCTACACCTTC
TRBV6-5,15,.,TRBD1,TRBJ1-2,CASHAGGYADYGYTF,TGTGCCAGCCACGCAGGGGGGTACGCTGACTATGGCTACACCTTC
TRBV4-1,18,.,.,TRBJ1-1,CASSQSYGTGAMNTEAFF,TGCGCCAGCAGCCAAAGTTATGGTACTGGGGCAATGAACACTGAAGCTTTCTTT
TRBV5-1,14,.,.,TRBJ1-6,CASSLGQDNSPLHF,TGCGCCAGCAGCTTGGGACAGGATAATTCACCCCTCCACTTT
TRBV7-2,17,few,.,TRBJ1-1,CASSLAPQGLRVTEAFF,TGTGCCAGCAGCTTAGCGCCACAGGGTCTACGAGTCACTGAAGCTTTCTTT
TRBV29-1,12,.,TRBD1,TRBJ2-5,CSVGQGQETQYF,TGCAGCGTGGGACAGGGCCAAGAGACCCAGTACTTC
TRBV28,15,few,.,TRBJ2-7,CASSFAGPVLVHTYF,TGTGCCAGCAGCTTCGCGGGCCCCGTATTGGTCCACACATACTTC
TRBV6-5,13,once,.,TRBJ1-1,CASSSRLGTEAFF,TGTGCCAGCAGTTCCAGGCTTGGAACTGAAGCTTTCTTT
TRBV5-5,15,few,.,TRBJ1-5,CASSSTGDFNQPQHF,TGTGCCAGCAGCAGTACAGGAGACTTCAATCAGCCCCAGCATTTT
TRBV11-2,13,few,.,TRBJ1-3,CASSLGRGNTIYF,TGTGCCAGCAGCTTAGGGAGGGGAAACACCATATATTTT
TRBV24-1,13,.,.,TRBJ2-2,CATRGHITGELFF,TGTGCCACCCGCGGGCATATCACCGGGGAGCTGTTTTTT
TRBV29-1,11,once,.,TRBJ2-2,CSVGGTGELFF,TGCAGCGTCGGAGGCACCGGGGAGCTGTTTTTT
TRBV5-1,14,.,TRBD1,TRBJ1-5,CASSLQGGNQPQHF,TGCGCCAGCAGCTTACAGGGGGGCAATCAGCCCCAGCATTTT
TRBV6-5,13,.,TRBD1,TRBJ1-5,CASRETGDGPQHF,TGTGCCAGCAGAGAGACAGGGGATGGGCCCCAGCATTTT
TRBV5-1,14,.,.,TRBJ2-5,CASSPNGGLETQYF,TGCGCCAGCAGCCCCAACGGGGGGCTAGAGACCCAGTACTTC
TRBV6-5,15,once,TRBD2,TRBJ2-3,CASSYAGGSTDTQYF,TGTGCCAGCAGTTACGCGGGGGGGAGCACAGATACGCAGTATTTT
TRBV27,13,.,.,TRBJ2-7,CASSRTAYYEQYF,TGTGCCAGCTCCAGGACAGCCTACTACGAGCAGTACTTC
TRBV20-1,15,.,TRBD1,TRBJ1-4,CSASRPGTGNEKLFF,TGCAGTGCTAGTCGCCCCGGGACAGGGAATGAAAAACTGTTTTTT
TRBV12-3/TRBV12-4,12,.,.,TRBJ2-2,CASTRGTGELFF,TGTGCCAGCACAAGGGGTACCGGGGAGCTGTTTTTT
TRBV5-5,14,few,.,TRBJ1-3,CASSLDSSGNTIYF,TGTGCCAGCAGCCTGGACAGCTCTGGAAACACCATATATTTT
TRBV7-9,14,.,TRBD2,TRBJ2-1,CASSLLLAGDEQFF,TGTGCCAGCAGCTTATTGCTAGCGGGGGATGAGCAGTTCTTC